This T cell receptor (beta chain) was retrieved from a study of CD8 T cells in ankylosing spondylitis. Study-wide findings and caveats: In ankylosing spondylitis blood, a motif of about eight highly homologous TCR beta variants appeared characteristic. CD8+ by phenotype, disease-linked clones were relatively rare in peripheral blood.

The V gene end was trimmed by 8 bases and the J gene end by 5 bases; junction bases not matched to a gene: 7. The germline V gene has CDR1 LGHNA and CDR2 YNFKEQ. This CDR3 is 13 amino acids long. For this clonotype: The antigen is not known. This may be a read error: a much more frequent sequence differs by one nucleotide.

From the 5' RACE reads, TCRdb called clonotypes with MiXCR, one entry per CDR3 protein. The table shows some 38,000 distinct CDR3 sequences, with 10% to 13% occurring only once. The receptor comes from a male donor with ankylosing spondylitis or in good health (not recorded which). The sequenced sample consisted of blood, either unsorted or a sorted T cell fraction (not recorded which). The chain combines TRBV4-2 with TRBJ2-5; 8 nucleotides match TRBD1. As DNA, the CDR3 is TGTGCCAGCGGCTTCGGGACAGGCGAGACCCAGTACTTC. It encodes CASGFGTGETQYF.